Shown below are 2 T cell receptor beta chains from a single sample sequenced in a study of CD8+CD57+ T cells in acquired aplastic anemia. TCR beta VDJ combinations and CDR3 sequences were profiled from genomic DNA. MiXCR, run by TCRdb on the reads, gives a single entry per CDR3 protein. The table has about 190,000 distinct CDR3 sequences, about half seen once. Input material: sorted CD4+, CD8+, or CD8+CD57+ T cells (not recorded which) from PBMCs. These receptor sequences come from a human donor in good health, serving as a control.

The genes are TRBV9 and TRBJ2-2, with 8 bases aligning to TRBD1. With 4 bases clipped from V and 8 bases from J, the junction kept 7 bases outside the gene matches. The CDR3 sequence is 14 residues long. The germline CDR1 and CDR2 sequences are SGDLS and YYNGEE. The CDR3 here is CASSLDRASGELFF. In DNA, the CDR3 is TGTGCCAGCAGCTTGGACAGGGCTTCGGGGGAGCTGTTTTTT.

V is TRBV2 and J is TRBJ1-6, with D unclear. The CDR3 has 13 amino acids. The ends were cut back, 7 bases at V and 6 bases at J, with 10 bases in the middle. CDR1 is SNHLY and CDR2 is FYNNEI in the germline V gene. The CDR3 loop is CASTNGVNSPLHF. The CDR3 region has the DNA TGTGCCAGCACTAACGGGGTTAATTCACCCCTCCACTTT.